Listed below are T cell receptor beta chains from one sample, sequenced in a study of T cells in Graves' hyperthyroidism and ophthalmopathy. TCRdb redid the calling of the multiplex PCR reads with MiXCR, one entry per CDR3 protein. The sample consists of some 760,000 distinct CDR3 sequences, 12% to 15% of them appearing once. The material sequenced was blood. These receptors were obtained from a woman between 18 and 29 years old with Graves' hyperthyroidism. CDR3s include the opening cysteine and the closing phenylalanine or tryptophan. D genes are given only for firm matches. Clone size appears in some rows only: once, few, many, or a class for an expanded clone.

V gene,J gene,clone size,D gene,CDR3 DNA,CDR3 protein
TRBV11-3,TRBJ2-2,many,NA,TGTGCCAGCAGCTTTGGAGGGAACACCGGGGAGCTGTTTTTT,CASSFGGNTGELFF
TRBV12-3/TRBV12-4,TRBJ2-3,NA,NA,TGTGCCGTCACGGGGAACACAGATACGCAGTATTTT,CAVTGNTDTQYF
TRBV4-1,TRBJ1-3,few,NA,TGCGCCAGCAGCCAAGCACCTGGAAACACCATATATTTT,CASSQAPGNTIYF
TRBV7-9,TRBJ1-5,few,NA,TGTGCCAGCAGCTTTTGGAGCAATCAGCCCCAGCATTTT,CASSFWSNQPQHF
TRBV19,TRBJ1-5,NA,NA,TGTGCCAGTAGTGTAGGTAGGGGGAATCAGCCCCAGCATTTT,CASSVGRGNQPQHF
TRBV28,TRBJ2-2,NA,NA,TGTGCCAGCAGTCCGGACTTGGAAGGGGGGGAGCTGTTTTTT,CASSPDLEGGELFF
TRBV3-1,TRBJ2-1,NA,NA,TGTGCCAGCAGCTCTACAGGAGTAAGTTGGAATGAGCAGTTCTTC,CASSSTGVSWNEQFF
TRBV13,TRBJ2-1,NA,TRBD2,TGTGCCAGCAGCCCCCTGTACACTAGCGGGTCCTACAATGAGCAGTTCTTC,CASSPLYTSGSYNEQFF
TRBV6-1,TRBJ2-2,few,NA,TGTGCCAGCAGTGAAACCCTCGGCGGGGAGCTGTTTTTT,CASSETLGGELFF
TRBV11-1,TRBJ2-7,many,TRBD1,TGTGCCAGCAGCCCGACAGGGTTGAGCTCCTACGAGCAGTACTTC,CASSPTGLSSYEQYF
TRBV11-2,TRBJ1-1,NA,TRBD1,TGTGCCAGCGGTCCCGGGACAGGGCGCGGGGGTGAAGCTTTCTTT,CASGPGTGRGGEAFF
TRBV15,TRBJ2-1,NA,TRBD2,TGTGCCACCAGCAGAGTGCTAGCGGGAGGTGGGGATGAGCAGTTCTTC,CATSRVLAGGGDEQFF
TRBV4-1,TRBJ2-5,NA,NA,TGCGCCAGCAGCCAAGATCACGGCAGGTTAGGGATAGAGACCCAGTACTTC,CASSQDHGRLGIETQYF
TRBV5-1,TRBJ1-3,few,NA,TGCGCCAGCAGCTTGATGGGGGCTTCTGGAAACACCATATATTTT,CASSLMGASGNTIYF
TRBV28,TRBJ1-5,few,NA,TGTGCCAGCAGTTTATGGGGGGGAAAGGATCAGCCCCAGCATTTT,CASSLWGGKDQPQHF
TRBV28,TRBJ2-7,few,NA,TGTGCCAGCAGACGAGACAGCTACGAGCAGTACTTC,CASRRDSYEQYF